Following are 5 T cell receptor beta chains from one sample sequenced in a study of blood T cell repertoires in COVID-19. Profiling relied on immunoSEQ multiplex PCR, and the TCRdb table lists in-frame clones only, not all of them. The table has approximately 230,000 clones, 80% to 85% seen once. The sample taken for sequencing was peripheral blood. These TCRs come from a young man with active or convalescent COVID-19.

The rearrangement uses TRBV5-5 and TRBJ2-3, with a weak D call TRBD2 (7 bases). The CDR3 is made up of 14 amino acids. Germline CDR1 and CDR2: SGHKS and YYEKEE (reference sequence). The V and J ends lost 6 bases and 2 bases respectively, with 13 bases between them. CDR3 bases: TGTGCCAGCACACGGGGGGCCTCCACAGATACGCAGTATTTT. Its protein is CASTRGASTDTQYF.

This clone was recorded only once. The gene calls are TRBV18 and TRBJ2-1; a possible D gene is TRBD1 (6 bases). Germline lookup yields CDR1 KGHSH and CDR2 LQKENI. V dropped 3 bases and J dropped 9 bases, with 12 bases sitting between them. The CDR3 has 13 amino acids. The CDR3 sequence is CASSPQGLGEQFF. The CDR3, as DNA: TGTGCCAGCTCACCCCAGGGGCTGGGTGAGCAGTTCTTC.

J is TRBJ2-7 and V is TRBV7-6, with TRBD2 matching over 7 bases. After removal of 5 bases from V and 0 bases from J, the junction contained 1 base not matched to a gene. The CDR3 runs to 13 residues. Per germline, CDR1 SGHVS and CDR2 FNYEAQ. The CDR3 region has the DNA TGTGCCAGCAGCGGACTAGGCTCCTACGAGCAGTACTTC. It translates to CASSGLGSYEQYF.

The CDR3 DNA sequence: TGTGCCAGCTCACCCAGAGGACTACAAGAGACCCAGTACTTC. Translation: CASSPRGLQETQYF. The J gene is TRBJ2-5, the V gene TRBV18; possible D gene TRBD2, 6 bases. The CDR3 has 14 residues. The ends were cut back, 3 bases at V and 2 bases at J, with 10 bases in the middle. Germline CDR1 reads KGHSH; CDR2 reads LQKENI.

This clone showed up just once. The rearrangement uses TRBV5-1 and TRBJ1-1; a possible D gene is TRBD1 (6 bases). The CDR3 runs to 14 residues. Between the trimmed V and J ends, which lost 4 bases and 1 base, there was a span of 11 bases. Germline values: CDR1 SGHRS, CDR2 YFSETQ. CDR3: CASSRQAENTEAFF. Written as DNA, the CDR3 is TGCGCCAGCAGCCGACAGGCCGAGAACACTGAAGCTTTCTTT.